The T cell receptor beta chain under discussion was sequenced for a study of PD-L1 blockade in urothelial cancer. Study background: The median number of T cells present in blood samples was some 140,000. Study-wide results and limits: Patients who had durable benefit saw their tumor-associated blood clones expand more at 3 weeks.

Time point reported: pretreatment peripheral blood. Comments on this clone: The antigen is unknown.

The CDR3 runs to 14 residues. V lost 5 bases, J lost 10 bases, and 15 bases lay in between. The germline gives CDR1 SGHTA, CDR2 FQGTGA. Data came from immunoSEQ multiplex PCR; TCRdb stores just in-frame clones and leaves some out. This table holds roughly 53,000 clones, around 88% found once. The chain couples TRBV7-3 to TRBJ1-6; unclear D gene. This clonotype originated in a woman in her fifties or sixties with urothelial cancer. The sequencing used PBMCs, collected around atezolizumab (anti-PD-L1) treatment. The CDR3 region is CASSIDTGNSPLHF. In DNA, the CDR3 is TGTGCCAGCAGCATTGACACCGGGAACTCACCCCTCCACTTT.